The 13 T cell receptor beta chains presented below share a single source sample, sequenced in a study of cytomegalovirus exposure and HLA in healthy donors. With 60 Vbeta and 13 Jbeta primers, the PCR was carried out. Profiling relied on immunoSEQ multiplex PCR, and the TCRdb table lists in-frame clones only, not all of them. Altogether 80,000 to 100,000 clones are present, 80% to 85% being singletons, with the ten largest covering roughly 1.4%. The sequenced sample consisted of PBMCs. The source of these receptors is a man aged 35-49 years in good health and CMV-seronegative.

The V and J genes are TRBV10-3 and TRBJ2-1; 12 bases match TRBD2. The trim removed 4 bases at V and 7 bases at J, leaving 14 bases unmatched. Germline V gives CDR1 ENHRY, CDR2 SYGVKD. The CDR3 loop spans 18 amino acids. The CDR3 loop reads CAISVRGPSGGAGNEQFF. In nucleotides, the CDR3 is TGTGCCATCAGTGTAAGGGGACCTAGCGGGGGGGCTGGGAATGAGCAGTTCTTC.

V and J are TRBV7-9 and TRBJ1-4; 9 bases line up with TRBD1. The CDR3 length is 15 residues. Germline lookup yields CDR1 SEHNR and CDR2 FQNEAQ (reference sequence). Unmatched junction bases numbered 7, after V lost 3 bases and J lost 8 bases. The DNA for the CDR3 is TGTGCCAGCAGCTTGGGACAGGGTGGGTCGGAAAAACTGTTTTTT. Amino acid sequence: CASSLGQGGSEKLFF. Looking up the rest from reference TRBV7-9 and TRBJ1-4 gives the full variable domain: DTGVSQNPRHKITKRGQNVTFRCDPISEHNRLYWYRQTLGQGPEFLTYFQNEAQLEKSRLLSDRFSAERPKGSFSTLEIQRTEQGDSAMYLCASSLGQGGSEKLFFGSGTQLSVL.

CDR3 sequence (DNA): TGTGCCAGCAGTGACGGAAAAGCGGGGGGGTCGAGTGAGCAGTTCTTC. Its protein is CASSDGKAGGSSEQFF. The chain carries TRBV2 and TRBJ2-1, with TRBD2 matching over 10 bases. The V and J ends lost 3 bases and 9 bases, in that order; junction bases with no gene match: 11. Germline assignment: CDR1 SNHLY and CDR2 FYNNEI. CDR3 length equals 16 residues.

The chain is built from TRBV19 and TRBJ1-3; no definite D call. Looked up from germline, CDR1 is LNHDA and CDR2 is SQIVND (reference sequence). The CDR3 is made up of 15 amino acids. Between the trimmed V and J ends, which lost 4 bases and 0 bases, there was a span of 10 bases. The CDR3 DNA reads as TGTGCCAGTAGTAGAGGGATCTACTCTGGAAACACCATATATTTT. Its translation is CASSRGIYSGNTIYF.

This chain uses TRBV5-1 with TRBJ1-3; 7 positions match TRBD1. The CDR3 spans 15 residues. V lost 4 bases to trimming and J lost 0 bases; unmatched junction nucleotides: 4. Germline CDR1 is SGHRS and CDR2 is YFSETQ. In DNA, the CDR3 is TGCGCCAGCAGCCCAGGACAGGACTCTGGAAACACCATATATTTT. Encoded protein: CASSPGQDSGNTIYF.

The chain employs TRBV29-1 and TRBJ1-1, with D perhaps TRBD1 (6 bases). Germline CDR1 and CDR2: SQVTM and ANQGSEA. This CDR3 has 13 amino acids. V was shortened by 1 base and J by 8 bases, with 14 bases between the two germline ends. The CDR3 DNA reads TGCAGCGTTGAAGGACAGGATAGCTCCGAAGCTTTCTTT. Its protein product is CSVEGQDSSEAFF.

This clone was seen just once. This chain joins TRBV30 and TRBJ2-1; 7 bases align to TRBD1. The CDR3 totals 14 residues. Germline CDR1 is GTSNPN and CDR2 is SVGIG (reference sequence). V lost 0 bases, J lost 9 bases, and 8 bases stayed unmatched. CDR3 in amino acids: CAWSVSGQASEQFF. CDR3 nucleotide sequence: TGTGCCTGGAGTGTATCCGGACAGGCTAGTGAGCAGTTCTTC.

In its sample, this clone was seen a few times. The chain links TRBV7-9 to TRBJ2-1; 8 bases are a match to TRBD1. V was clipped by 5 bases and J by 0 bases; unmatched bases: 15. This CDR3 comprises 19 residues. CDR1 is SEHNR, CDR2 FQNEAQ, per germline (reference sequence). CDR3 coding DNA: TGTGCCAGCAGCCAACAGGGGGGCGGCTTCTTGAGCTCCTACAATGAGCAGTTCTTC. This gives the protein CASSQQGGGFLSSYNEQFF.

The chain couples TRBV5-6 to TRBJ2-2, with D hard to call. Trimming left V 4 bases short and J 5 bases short, with 12 bases between. The CDR3 spans 14 residues. Per germline, CDR1 SGHDT and CDR2 YYEEEE. CDR3 region: CASSLVAPTGELFF. The DNA of the CDR3 is TGTGCCAGCAGCCTGGTGGCACCTACCGGGGAGCTGTTTTTT.

In its sample, this clone was seen a few times. The rearrangement uses TRBV7-8 and TRBJ2-4; 7 bases align to TRBD1. The CDR3 runs 17 residues. Losses at the gene ends were 4 bases for V and 3 bases for J; bases not matched to a gene: 12. Germline V lookup: CDR1 SGHVS, CDR2 FQNEAQ. CDR3 residues: CASSSSRNRGDKNIQYF. The CDR3 nucleotides are TGTGCCAGCAGCTCCAGCCGAAACAGGGGTGACAAAAACATTCAGTACTTC.

CDR3 sequence reads: CASSLLPSREETQYF. For the CDR3, the DNA is TGTGCCAGCTCACTACTACCGAGCAGGGAAGAGACCCAGTACTTC. V and J are TRBV18 and TRBJ2-5, with D possibly TRBD1 on 5 matching bases. The CDR3 has 15 residues. Germline-derived CDR1 and CDR2 are KGHSH and LQKENI. V was shortened by 4 bases and J by 3 bases, with 15 bases between the two germline ends.

J is TRBJ1-4 and V is TRBV9, with D tentatively TRBD1 (6 bases). The CDR3 extends over 14 amino acids. Trimming removed 4 bases from V and 1 base from J, with 8 bases in between. The germline V gene encodes CDR1 SGDLS and CDR2 YYNGEE. The CDR3 region has the DNA TGTGCCAGCAGCATACAGGGAACTAATGAAAAACTGTTTTTT. This gives the protein CASSIQGTNEKLFF.

The V gene is TRBV2, the J gene TRBJ2-7, with unresolved D. Germline V gene sequence: CDR1 SNHLY, CDR2 FYNNEI. The CDR3 extends over 11 amino acids. Between the trimmed V and J ends, which lost 7 bases and 3 bases, there was a span of 7 bases. CDR3 sequence: CASTPDYEQYF. The DNA for the CDR3 is TGTGCCAGCACTCCAGACTACGAGCAGTACTTC.